The text below deals with one T cell receptor beta chain. This clone's antigen is unknown. No much larger clone exists at a distance of one base, and base qualities are not known. The data were obtained in a study of control samples from healthy donors and cancer patients (dated by TCRdb to about 2020). The protocol used for the library was the immunoSEQ multiplex PCR assay. TCRdb stores this immuneACCESS table with in-frame sequences only. Part of the clones is absent; in the studies checked, under half of the shortfall reflects unresolved V genes, and no reason is known for the rest. The sample data list about 160,000 clones, and approximately 94% of these were observed just once. Approximately 8% of the sample is held by the ten biggest clonotypes. Relative to germline, V is 6 bases shorter and J is 0 bases shorter, with 10 bases between their ends. From the cysteine through the phenylalanine, the CDR3 covers 15 amino acids. Here the CDR3 DNA is all that survives: 45 bases in frame from base 1. CDR1 and CDR2, per the germline V gene, are KGHDR and SFDVKD.

Sequenced input: blood. The chain was built from TRBV24-1 and TRBJ2-2; the D segment could be TRBD1, given 7 matching bases. This sequence was found in a woman in her 40s in good health. The DNA is TGTGCCACCAGTCCCAGGGGGGCGAACACCGGGGAGCTGTTTTTT. It encodes CATSPRGANTGELFF.